The clone carrying this T cell receptor (beta chain) appeared a single time. Its antigen remains unknown. The sample comes from a study of T cell responses to AZD1222 COVID-19 vaccine. Study results and limitations: There were mostly white British donors and more females than males, and clonal diversity was possibly underestimated. Reportedly, nearly half the spike-specific TCRs target unmutated variant regions.

The germline V gene encodes CDR1 MNHEY and CDR2 SVGAGI. CDR3 length: 14 amino acids. Trimming removed 5 bases from V and 8 bases from J; junction bases left unmatched: 11. Here immunoSEQ multiplex PCR was the method, and the copy in TCRdb shows in-frame clones only, minus some. Of under 200,000 clones in the sample, roughly 88% were seen once. Specimen: peripheral blood, collected 28 days after the second AZD1222 dose. This chain uses TRBV6-5 with TRBJ1-2; 7 bases match TRBD1. The origin of this receptor is an adult who received the AZD1222 COVID-19 vaccine. The chain's CDR3 is CASSQNPGGGGYTF. The CDR3 bases are TGTGCCAGCAGTCAGAACCCAGGGGGTGGCGGCTACACCTTC.